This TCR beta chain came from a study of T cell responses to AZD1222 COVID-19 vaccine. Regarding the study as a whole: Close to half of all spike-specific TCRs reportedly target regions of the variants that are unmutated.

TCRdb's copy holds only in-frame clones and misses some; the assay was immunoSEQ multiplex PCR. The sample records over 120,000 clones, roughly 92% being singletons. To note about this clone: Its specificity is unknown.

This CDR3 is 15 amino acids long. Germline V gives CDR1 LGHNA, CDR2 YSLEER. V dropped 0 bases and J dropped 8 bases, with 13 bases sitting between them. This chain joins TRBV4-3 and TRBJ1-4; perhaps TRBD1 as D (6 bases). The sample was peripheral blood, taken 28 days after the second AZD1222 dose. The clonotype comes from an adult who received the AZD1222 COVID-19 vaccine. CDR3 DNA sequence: TGCGCCAGCAGCCAAGATTGGGGGGCAGTGGAAAAACTGTTTTTT. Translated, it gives CASSQDWGAVEKLFF.